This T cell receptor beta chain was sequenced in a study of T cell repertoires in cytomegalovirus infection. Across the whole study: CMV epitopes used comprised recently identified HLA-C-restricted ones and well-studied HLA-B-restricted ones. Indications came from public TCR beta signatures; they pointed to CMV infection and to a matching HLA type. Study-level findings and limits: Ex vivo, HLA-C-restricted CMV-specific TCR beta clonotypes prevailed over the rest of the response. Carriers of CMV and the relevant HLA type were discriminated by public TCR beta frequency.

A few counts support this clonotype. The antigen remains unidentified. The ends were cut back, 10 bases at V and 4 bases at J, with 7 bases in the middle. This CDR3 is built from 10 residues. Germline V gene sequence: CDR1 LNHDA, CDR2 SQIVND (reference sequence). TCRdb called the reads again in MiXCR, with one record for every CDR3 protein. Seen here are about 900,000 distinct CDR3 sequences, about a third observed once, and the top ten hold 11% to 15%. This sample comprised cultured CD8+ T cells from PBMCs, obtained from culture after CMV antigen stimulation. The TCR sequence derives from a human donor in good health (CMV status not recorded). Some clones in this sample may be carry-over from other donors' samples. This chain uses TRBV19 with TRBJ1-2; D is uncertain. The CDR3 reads CATESYGYTF. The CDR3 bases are TGTGCCACTGAGAGCTATGGCTACACCTTC.